The rows below give T cell receptor beta chains drawn from one sample of a study of OX40 agonist ivuxolimab in advanced cancers. Sequencing was performed with immunoSEQ multiplex PCR; in TCRdb, only in-frame clones are kept and a portion is missing. The sample shows tens of thousands of clones, about 81% of them seen only once. The specimen comprised CD4+ or CD8+ T cells sorted from blood, sampled in a trial of the OX40 agonist ivuxolimab. The receptors were sampled from an adult with an advanced solid tumor such as melanoma, head and neck, liver or kidney cancer. The CDR3 runs from the conserved cysteine through the conserved F or W. A D gene is named only where the DNA matches it firmly. Clone size is not always given. Where it is, it says once, few, many or a class for expanded clones.

NA TRBJ2-1 TRBV6-1 NA 12 CACGWGYNEQFF TGTGCCTGCGGGTGGGGGTACAATGAGCAGTTCTTC
TRBD1 TRBJ2-1 TRBV27 NA 16 CASSIRQGSSYNEQFF TGTGCCAGCAGTATCCGACAGGGCTCATCCTACAATGAGCAGTTCTTC
NA TRBJ2-2 TRBV11-3 few 14 CASSLQDYTGELFF TGTGCCAGCAGCTTACAGGATTACACCGGGGAGCTGTTTTTT
NA TRBJ1-3 TRBV6-1 NA 14 CASSSGGSGNTIYF TGTGCCAGCAGTTCGGGGGGCTCAGGAAACACCATATATTTT
NA TRBJ2-1 TRBV7-3 few 13 CASSLYRGNEQFF TGTGCCAGCAGCTTATACCGGGGCAATGAGCAGTTCTTC
NA TRBJ1-3 TRBV6-5 NA 14 CASSLLGLGNTIYF TGTGCCAGCAGTTTGTTGGGATTAGGAAACACCATATATTTT
TRBD1 TRBJ2-7 TRBV5-1 NA 14 CASSPPRTGVEQYF TGCGCCAGCAGCCCCCCGAGGACAGGGGTCGAGCAGTACTTC
NA TRBJ2-2 TRBV4-3 NA 16 CASSQDLGVNTGELFF TGCGCCAGCAGCCAAGATCTTGGCGTGAACACCGGGGAGCTGTTTTTT
NA TRBJ2-5 TRBV18 NA 15 CASSPQSGLAGTQYF TGTGCCAGCTCACCACAATCTGGGCTAGCAGGGACCCAGTACTTC
NA TRBJ1-1 TRBV7-2 NA 14 CASSRGRPNTEAFF TGTGCCAGCAGCAGGGGACGTCCGAACACTGAAGCTTTCTTT
NA TRBJ1-1 TRBV6-1 NA 13 CASKNSMNTEAFF TGTGCCAGCAAGAACAGCATGAACACTGAAGCTTTCTTT